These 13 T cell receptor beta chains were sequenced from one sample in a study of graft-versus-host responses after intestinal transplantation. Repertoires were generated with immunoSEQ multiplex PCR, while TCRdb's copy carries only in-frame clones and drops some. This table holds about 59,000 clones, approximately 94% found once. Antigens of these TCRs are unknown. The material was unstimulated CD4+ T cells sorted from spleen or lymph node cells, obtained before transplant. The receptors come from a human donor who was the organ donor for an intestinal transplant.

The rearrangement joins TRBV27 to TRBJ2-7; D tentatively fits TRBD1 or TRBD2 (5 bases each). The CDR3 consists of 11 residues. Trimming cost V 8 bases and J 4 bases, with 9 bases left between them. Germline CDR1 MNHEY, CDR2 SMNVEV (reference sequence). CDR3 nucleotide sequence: TGTGCCAGCGCCGGGGCTTACGAGCAGTACTTC. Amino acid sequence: CASAGAYEQYF.

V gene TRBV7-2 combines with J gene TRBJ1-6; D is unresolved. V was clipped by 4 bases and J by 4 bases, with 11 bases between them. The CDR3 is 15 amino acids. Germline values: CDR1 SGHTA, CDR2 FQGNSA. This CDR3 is CASSSTTLYNSPLHF. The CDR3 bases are TGTGCCAGCAGCTCGACCACACTTTATAATTCACCCCTCCACTTT.

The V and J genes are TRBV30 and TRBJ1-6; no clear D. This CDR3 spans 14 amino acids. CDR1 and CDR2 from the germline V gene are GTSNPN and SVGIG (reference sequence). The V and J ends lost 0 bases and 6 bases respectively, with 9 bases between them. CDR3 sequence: CAWSVRGTNSPLHF. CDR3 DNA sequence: TGTGCCTGGAGTGTACGAGGAACTAATTCACCCCTCCACTTT.

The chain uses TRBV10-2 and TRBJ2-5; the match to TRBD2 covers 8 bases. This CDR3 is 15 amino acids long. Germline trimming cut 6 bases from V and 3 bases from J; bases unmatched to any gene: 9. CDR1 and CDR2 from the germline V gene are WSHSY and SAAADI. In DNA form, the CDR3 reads TGCGCCAGCAGCGCCCCCGGGACTAGTAAAGAGACCCAGTACTTC. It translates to CASSAPGTSKETQYF.

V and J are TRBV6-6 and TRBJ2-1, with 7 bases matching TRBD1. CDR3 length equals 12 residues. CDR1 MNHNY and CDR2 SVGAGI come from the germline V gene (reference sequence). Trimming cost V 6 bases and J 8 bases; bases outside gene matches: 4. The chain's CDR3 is CASRQGFHEQFF. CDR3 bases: TGTGCCAGCAGACAGGGGTTCCATGAGCAGTTCTTC.

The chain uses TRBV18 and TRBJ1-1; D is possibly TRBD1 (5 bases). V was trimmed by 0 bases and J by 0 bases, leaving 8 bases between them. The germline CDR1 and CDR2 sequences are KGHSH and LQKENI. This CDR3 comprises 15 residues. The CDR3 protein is CASSPPKGMNTEAFF. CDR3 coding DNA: TGTGCCAGCTCACCACCTAAGGGGATGAACACTGAAGCTTTCTTT.

The chain's CDR3 is CAIRDSGGDTGELFF. CDR3 coding DNA: TGTGCCATCAGGGATAGCGGGGGGGACACCGGGGAGCTGTTTTTT. The chain combines TRBV10-3 with TRBJ2-2, with 11 bases identical to TRBD2. Germline CDR1 and CDR2: ENHRY and SYGVKD. The CDR3 is 15 amino acids. The junction had 3 bases not matched to a gene; V was cut back by 6 bases and J by 3 bases.

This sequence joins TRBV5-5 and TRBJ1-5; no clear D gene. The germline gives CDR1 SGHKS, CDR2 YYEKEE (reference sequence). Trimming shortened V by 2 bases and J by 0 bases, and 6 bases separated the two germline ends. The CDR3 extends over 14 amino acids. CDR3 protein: CASSFGTSNQPQHF. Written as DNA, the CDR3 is TGTGCCAGCAGCTTCGGCACTAGCAATCAGCCCCAGCATTTT.

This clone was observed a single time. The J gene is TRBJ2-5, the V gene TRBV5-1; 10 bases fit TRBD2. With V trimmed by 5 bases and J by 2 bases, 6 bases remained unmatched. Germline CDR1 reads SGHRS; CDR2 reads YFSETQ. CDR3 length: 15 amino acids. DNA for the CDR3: TGCGCCAGCAGACGCCAGCGGGGGGGTCAAGAGACCCAGTACTTC. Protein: CASRRQRGGQETQYF.

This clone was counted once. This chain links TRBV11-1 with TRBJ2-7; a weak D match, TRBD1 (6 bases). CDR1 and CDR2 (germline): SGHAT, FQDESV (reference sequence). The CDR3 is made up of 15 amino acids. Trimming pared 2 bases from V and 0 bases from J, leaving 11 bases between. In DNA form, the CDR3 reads TGTGCCAGCAGCTTAAGTCAGGGGTACTCCTACGAGCAGTACTTC. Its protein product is CASSLSQGYSYEQYF.

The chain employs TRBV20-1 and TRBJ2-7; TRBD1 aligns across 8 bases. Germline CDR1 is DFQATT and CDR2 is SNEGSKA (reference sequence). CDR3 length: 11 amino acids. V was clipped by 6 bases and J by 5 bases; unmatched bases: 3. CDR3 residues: CSAGTGNEQYF. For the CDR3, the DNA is TGCAGTGCCGGGACAGGTAACGAGCAGTACTTC.

The DNA for the CDR3 is TGTGCCAGCAGCTTACAAAACACTGAAGCTTTCTTT. This codes for CASSLQNTEAFF. The chain links TRBV7-9 to TRBJ1-1; D is unresolved. The V gene's germline CDR1 is SEHNR and CDR2 FQNEAQ (reference sequence). Trimming shortened V by 2 bases and J by 2 bases, and 3 bases separated the two germline ends. There are 12 residues in the CDR3.

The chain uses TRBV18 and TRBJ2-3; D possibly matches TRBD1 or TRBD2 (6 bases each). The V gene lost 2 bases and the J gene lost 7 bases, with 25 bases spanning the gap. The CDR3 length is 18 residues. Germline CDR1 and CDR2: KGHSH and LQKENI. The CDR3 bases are TGTGCCAGCTCACCAATTCTTCGGGGGCCAGCATCCATGTATACGCAGTATTTT. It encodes CASSPILRGPASMYTQYF.